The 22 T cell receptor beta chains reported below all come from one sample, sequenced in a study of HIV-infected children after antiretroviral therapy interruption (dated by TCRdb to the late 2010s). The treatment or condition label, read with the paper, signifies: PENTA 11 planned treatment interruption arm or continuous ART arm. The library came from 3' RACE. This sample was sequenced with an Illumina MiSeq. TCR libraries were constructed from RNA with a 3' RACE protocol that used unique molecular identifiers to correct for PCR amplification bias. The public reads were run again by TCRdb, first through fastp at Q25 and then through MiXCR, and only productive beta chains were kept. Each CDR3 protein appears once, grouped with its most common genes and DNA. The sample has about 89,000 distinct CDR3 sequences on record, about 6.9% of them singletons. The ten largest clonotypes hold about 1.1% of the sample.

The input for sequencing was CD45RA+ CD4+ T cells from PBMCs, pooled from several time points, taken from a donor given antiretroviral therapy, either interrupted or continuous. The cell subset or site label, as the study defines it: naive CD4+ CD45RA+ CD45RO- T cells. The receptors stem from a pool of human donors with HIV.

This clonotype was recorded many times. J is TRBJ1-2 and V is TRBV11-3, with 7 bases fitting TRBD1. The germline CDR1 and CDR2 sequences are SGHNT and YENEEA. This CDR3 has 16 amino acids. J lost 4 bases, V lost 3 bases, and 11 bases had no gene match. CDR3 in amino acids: CASSFRTGTASYGYTF. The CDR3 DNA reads TGTGCCAGCAGCTTTCGAACCGGGACAGCTTCCTATGGCTACACCTTC.

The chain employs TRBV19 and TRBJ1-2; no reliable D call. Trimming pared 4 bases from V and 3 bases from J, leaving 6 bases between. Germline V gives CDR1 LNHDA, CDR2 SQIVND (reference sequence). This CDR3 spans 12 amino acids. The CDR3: CASSTQYYGYTF. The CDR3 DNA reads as TGTGCCAGTAGTACACAGTACTATGGCTACACCTTC. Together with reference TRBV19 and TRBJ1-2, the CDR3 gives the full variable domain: DGGITQSPKYLFRKEGQNVTLSCEQNLNHDAMYWYRQDPGQGLRLIYYSQIVNDFQKGDIAEGYSVSREKKESFPLTVTSAQKNPTAFYLCASSTQYYGYTFGSGTRLTVV.

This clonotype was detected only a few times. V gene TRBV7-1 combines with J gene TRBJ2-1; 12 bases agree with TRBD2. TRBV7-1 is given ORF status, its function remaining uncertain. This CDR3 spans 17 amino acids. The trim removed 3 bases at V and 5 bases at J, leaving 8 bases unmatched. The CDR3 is CASSSGLAGTGNNEQFF. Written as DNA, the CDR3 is TGTGCCAGCAGCTCCGGACTAGCGGGAACAGGCAACAATGAGCAGTTCTTC.

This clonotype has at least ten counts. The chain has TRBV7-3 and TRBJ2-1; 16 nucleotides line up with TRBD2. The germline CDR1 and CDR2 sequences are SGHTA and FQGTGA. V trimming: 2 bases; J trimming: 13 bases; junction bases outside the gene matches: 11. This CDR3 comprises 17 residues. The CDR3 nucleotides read TGTGCCAGCAGCTTACACCGCGGGACTAGCGGGGGGGGGAATCAGTTCTTC. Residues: CASSLHRGTSGGGNQFF.

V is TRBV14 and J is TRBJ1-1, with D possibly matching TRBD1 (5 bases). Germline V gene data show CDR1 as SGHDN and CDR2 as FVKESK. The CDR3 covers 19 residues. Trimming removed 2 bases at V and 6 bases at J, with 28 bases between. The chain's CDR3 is CASSQRPLEDGAERAEAFF. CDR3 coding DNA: TGTGCCAGCAGCCAACGGCCCCTAGAAGATGGGGCGGAAAGGGCTGAAGCTTTCTTT.

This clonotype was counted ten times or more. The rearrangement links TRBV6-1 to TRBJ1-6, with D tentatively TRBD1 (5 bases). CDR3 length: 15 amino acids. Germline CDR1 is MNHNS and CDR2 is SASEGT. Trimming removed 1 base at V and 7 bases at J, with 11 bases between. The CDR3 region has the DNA TGTGCCAGCAGTGAAGTTGAGGGGCGGAATTCACCCCTCCACTTT. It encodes CASSEVEGRNSPLHF.

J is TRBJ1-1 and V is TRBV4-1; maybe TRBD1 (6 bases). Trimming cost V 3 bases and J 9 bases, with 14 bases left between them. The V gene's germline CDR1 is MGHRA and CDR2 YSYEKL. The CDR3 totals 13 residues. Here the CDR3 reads CASSHGRGGKAFF. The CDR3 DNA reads TGCGCCAGCAGCCATGGTCGAGGGGGGAAAGCTTTCTTT.

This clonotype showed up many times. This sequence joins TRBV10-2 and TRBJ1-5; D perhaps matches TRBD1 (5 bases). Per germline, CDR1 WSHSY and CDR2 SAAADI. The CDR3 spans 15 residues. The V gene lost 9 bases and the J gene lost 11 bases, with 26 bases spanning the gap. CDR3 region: CASLNQPDGRGAQHF. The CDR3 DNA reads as TGCGCCAGTTTGAATCAGCCGGACGGACGAGGGGCCCAGCATTTT.

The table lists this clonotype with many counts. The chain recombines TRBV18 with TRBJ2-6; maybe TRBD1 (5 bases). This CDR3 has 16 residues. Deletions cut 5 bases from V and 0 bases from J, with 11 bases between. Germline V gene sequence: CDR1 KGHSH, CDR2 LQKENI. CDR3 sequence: CASSRGSLSGANVLTF. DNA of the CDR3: TGTGCCAGCTCAAGGGGTTCCCTCTCTGGGGCCAACGTCCTGACTTTC. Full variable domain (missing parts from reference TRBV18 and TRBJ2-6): NAGVMQNPRHLVRRRGQEARLRCSPMKGHSHVYWYRQLPEEGLKFMVYLQKENIIDESGMPKERFSAEFPKEGPSILRIQQVVRGDSAAYFCASSRGSLSGANVLTFGAGSRLTVL.

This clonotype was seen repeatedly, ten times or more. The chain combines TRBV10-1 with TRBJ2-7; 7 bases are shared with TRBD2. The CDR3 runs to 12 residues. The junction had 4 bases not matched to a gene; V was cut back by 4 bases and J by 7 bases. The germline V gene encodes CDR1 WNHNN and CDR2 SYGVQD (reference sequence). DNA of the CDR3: TGCGCCAGCAGTGCGTTCGGGGGGGAGCAGTACTTC. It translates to CASSAFGGEQYF.

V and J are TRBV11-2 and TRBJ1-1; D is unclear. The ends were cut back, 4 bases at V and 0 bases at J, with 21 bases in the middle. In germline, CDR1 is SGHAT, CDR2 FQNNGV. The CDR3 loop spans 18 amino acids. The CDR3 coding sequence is TGTGCCAGCAGCTACCGTCGTTTCGAAACTTTTATGAACACTGAAGCTTTCTTT. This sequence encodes CASSYRRFETFMNTEAFF. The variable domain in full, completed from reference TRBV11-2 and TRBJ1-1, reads EAGVAQSPRYKIIEKRQSVAFWCNPISGHATLYWYQQILGQGPKLLIQFQNNGVVDDSQLPKDRFSAERLKGVDSTLKIQPAKLEDSAVYLCASSYRRFETFMNTEAFFGQGTRLTVV.

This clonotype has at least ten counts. CDR3 nucleotide sequence: TGTGCCAGCAGTTTATCGGGGGGCCCTAATGAAAAACTGTTTTTT. Protein sequence: CASSLSGGPNEKLFF. The chain has TRBV27 and TRBJ1-4; TRBD1 is a possible D gene (6 bases). Trimming stripped 0 bases from V and 3 bases from J, with 8 bases between. Germline CDR1 and CDR2: MNHEY and SMNVEV (reference sequence). The CDR3 runs 15 residues.

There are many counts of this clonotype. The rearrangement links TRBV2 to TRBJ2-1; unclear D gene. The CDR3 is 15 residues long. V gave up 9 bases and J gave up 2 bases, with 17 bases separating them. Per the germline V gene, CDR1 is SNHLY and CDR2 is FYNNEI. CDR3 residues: CASQVDIATYNEQFF. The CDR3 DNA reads TGTGCCAGTCAGGTAGATATCGCTACCTACAATGAGCAGTTCTTC.

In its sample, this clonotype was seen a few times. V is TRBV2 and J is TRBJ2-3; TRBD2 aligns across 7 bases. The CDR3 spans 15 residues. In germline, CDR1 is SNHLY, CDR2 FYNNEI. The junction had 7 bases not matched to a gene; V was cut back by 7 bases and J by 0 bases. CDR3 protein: CASMASGYSTDTQYF. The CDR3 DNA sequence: TGTGCCAGCATGGCTAGCGGCTATAGCACAGATACGCAGTATTTT.

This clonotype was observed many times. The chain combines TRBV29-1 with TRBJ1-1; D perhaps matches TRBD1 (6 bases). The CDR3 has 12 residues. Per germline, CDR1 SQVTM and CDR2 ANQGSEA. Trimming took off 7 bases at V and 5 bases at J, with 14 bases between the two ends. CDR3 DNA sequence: TGCAGCGACTCGACAGGAGGGACTGAAGCTTTCTTT. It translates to CSDSTGGTEAFF.

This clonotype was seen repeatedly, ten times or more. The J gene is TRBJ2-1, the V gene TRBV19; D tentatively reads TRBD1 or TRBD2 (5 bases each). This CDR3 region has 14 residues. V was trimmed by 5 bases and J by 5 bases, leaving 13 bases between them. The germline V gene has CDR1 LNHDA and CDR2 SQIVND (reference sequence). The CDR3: CASSLIREHNEQFF. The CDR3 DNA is TGTGCCAGTAGTCTAATCAGGGAGCACAATGAGCAGTTCTTC. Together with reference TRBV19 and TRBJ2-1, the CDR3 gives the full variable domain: DGGITQSPKYLFRKEGQNVTLSCEQNLNHDAMYWYRQDPGQGLRLIYYSQIVNDFQKGDIAEGYSVSREKKESFPLTVTSAQKNPTAFYLCASSLIREHNEQFFGPGTRLTVL.

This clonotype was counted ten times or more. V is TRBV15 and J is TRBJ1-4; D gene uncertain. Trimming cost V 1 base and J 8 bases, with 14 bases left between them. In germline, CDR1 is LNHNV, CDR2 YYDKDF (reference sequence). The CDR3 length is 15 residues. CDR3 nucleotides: TGTGCCACCAGCAGAGGGTCGGCTACCAGGGAAAAACTGTTTTTT. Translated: CATSRGSATREKLFF.

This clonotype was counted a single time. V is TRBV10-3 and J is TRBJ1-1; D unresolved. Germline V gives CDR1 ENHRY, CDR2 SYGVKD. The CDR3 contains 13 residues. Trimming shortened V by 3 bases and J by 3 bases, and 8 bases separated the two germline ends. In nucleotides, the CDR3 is TGTGCCATCAGTGATGCCCCGGACACTGAAGCTTTCTTT. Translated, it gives CAISDAPDTEAFF.

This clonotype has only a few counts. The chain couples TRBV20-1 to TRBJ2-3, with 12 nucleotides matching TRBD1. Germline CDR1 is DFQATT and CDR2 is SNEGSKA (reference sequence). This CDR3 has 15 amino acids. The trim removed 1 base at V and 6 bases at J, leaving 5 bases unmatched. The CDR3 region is CSARVGTGGRDTQYF. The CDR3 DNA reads TGCAGTGCTAGAGTGGGGACAGGGGGCAGGGATACGCAGTATTTT.

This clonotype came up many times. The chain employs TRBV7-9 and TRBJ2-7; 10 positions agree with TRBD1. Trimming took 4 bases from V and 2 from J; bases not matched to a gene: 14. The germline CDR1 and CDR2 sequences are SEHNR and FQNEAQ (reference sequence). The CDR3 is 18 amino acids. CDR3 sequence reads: CASSSSPADRGQTYEQYF. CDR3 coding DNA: TGTGCCAGCAGCTCATCACCTGCAGACAGGGGGCAAACCTACGAGCAGTACTTC.

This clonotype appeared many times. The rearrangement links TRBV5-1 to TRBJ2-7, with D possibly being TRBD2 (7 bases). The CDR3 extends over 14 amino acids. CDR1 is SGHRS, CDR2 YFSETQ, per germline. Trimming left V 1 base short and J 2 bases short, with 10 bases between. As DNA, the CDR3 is TGCGCCAGCAGCTTGTACGGGGGGCCCTACGAGCAGTACTTC. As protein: CASSLYGGPYEQYF.

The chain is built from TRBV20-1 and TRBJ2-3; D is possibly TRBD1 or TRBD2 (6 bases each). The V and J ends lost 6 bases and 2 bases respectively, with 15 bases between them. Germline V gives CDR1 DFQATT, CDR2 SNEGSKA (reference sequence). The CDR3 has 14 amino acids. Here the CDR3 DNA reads TGCAGTGCGCCAGAGGGGGGCAACACAGATACGCAGTATTTT. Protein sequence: CSAPEGGNTDTQYF.